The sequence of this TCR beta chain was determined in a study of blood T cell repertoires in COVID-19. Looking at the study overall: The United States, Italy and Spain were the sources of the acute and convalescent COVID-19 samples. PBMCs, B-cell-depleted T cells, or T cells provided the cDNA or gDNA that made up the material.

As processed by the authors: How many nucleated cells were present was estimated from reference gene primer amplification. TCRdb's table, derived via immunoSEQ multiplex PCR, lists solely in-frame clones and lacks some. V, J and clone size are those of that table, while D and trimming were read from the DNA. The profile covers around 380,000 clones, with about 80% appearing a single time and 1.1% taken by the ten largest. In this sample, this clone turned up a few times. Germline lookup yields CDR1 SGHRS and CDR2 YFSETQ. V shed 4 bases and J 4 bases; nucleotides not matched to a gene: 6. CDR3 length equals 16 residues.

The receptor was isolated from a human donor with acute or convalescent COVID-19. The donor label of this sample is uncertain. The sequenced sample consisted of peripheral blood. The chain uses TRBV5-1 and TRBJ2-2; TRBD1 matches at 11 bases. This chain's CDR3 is CASSDGQGARTGELFF. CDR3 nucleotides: TGCGCCAGCAGCGACGGACAGGGGGCGCGCACCGGGGAGCTGTTTTTT.